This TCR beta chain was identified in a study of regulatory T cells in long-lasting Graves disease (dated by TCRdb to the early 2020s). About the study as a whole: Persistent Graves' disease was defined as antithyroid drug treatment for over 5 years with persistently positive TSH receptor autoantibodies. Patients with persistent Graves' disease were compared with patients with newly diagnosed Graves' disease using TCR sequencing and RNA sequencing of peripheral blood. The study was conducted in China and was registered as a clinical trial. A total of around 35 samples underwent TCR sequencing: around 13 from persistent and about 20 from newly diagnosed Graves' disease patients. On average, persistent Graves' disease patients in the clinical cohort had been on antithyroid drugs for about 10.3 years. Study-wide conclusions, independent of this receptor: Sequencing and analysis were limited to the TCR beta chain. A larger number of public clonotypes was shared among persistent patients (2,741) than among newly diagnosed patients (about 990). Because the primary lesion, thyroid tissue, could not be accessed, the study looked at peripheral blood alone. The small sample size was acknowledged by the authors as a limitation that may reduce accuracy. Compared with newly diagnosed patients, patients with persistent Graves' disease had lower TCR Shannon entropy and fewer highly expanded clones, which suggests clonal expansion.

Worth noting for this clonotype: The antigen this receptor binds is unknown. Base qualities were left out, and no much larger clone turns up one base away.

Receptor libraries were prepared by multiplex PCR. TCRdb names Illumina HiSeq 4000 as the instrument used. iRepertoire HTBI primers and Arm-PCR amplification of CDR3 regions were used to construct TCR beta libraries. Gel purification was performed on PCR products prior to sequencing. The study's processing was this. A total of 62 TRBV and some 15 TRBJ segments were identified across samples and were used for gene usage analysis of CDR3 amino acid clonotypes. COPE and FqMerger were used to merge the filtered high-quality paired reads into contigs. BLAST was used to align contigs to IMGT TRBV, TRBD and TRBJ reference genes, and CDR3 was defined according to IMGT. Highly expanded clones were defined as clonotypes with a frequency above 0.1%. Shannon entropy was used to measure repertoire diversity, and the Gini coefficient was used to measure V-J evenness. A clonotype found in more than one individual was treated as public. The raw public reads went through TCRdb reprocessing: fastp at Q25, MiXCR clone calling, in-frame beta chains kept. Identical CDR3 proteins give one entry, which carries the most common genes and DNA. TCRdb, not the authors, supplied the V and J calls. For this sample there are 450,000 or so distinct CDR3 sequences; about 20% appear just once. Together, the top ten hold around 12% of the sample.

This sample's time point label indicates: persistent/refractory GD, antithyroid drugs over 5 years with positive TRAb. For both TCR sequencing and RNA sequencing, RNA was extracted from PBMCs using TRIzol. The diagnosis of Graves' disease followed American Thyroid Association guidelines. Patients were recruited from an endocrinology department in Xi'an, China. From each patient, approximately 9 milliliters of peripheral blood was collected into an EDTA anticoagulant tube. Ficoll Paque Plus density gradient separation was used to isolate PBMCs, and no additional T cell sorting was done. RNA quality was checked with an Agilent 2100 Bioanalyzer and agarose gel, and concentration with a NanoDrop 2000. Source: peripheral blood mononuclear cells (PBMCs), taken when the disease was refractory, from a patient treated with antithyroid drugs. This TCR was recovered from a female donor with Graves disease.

CDR3 loop: CAWTSGSTGEAFF. The DNA sequence reads TGTGCCTGGACCTCAGGGTCGACGGGTGAAGCTTTCTTT. Recombination joined TRBV30 with TRBJ1-1, with a weak D call of TRBD1 (5 bases match). Including cysteine and phenylalanine, the CDR3 has 13 amino acids. The DNA shown is the 39-base CDR3, in frame from base 1. The germline V gene (reference sequence) gives CDR1 as GTSNPN and CDR2 as SVGIG. The germline ends are 16 bases apart after V is trimmed by 4 bases and J by 7 bases. Reference TRBV30 and TRBJ1-1 genes cover what lies past the CDR3, so the full variable domain is SQTIHQWPATLVQPVGSPLSLECTVEGTSNPNLYWYRQAAGRGLQLLFYSVGIGQISSEVPQNLSASRPQDRQFILSSKKLLLSDSGFYLCAWTSGSTGEAFFGQGTRLTVV.